This T cell receptor (beta chain) derives from a study of T cell responses to AZD1222 COVID-19 vaccine. Clones were sequenced by immunoSEQ multiplex PCR, and TCRdb holds only the in-frame ones, with some missing. The data hold 110,000 to 150,000 clones, with 90% observed a single time. J lost 7 bases, V lost 6 bases, and 11 bases had no gene match. This CDR3 has 14 amino acids. Germline CDR1 and CDR2: SQVTM and ANQGSEA. The material sequenced was peripheral blood, taken on day 0 of AZD1222 vaccination. The V gene is TRBV29-1, the J gene TRBJ1-4; the match to TRBD1 covers 7 bases. The TCR comes from an adult in good health. The CDR3 DNA follows: TGCAGCGTCTTGGACAGGAGGAGTTCTGAAAAACTGTTTTTT. As protein: CSVLDRRSSEKLFF.